The rows below give T cell receptor beta chains drawn from one sample of a study of blood T cell repertoires in COVID-19. Method: immunoSEQ multiplex PCR; TCRdb's copy keeps in-frame clones and lacks some. The table has about 75,000 clones, roughly 87% seen once. What was sequenced was peripheral blood. These TCRs come from a woman aged 45-65 years with acute or convalescent COVID-19. Each CDR3 is given with its conserved first and last residue. Not every row has a clone size; where given, it reads once, few, many or a size class.

v_call: TRBV7-3; j_call: TRBJ1-1; clone_size: .; cdr3_aa: CASSLGGTNTEAFF
v_call: TRBV4-2; j_call: TRBJ1-4; clone_size: .; cdr3_aa: CASSQDRRMGGEKLFF
v_call: TRBV15; j_call: TRBJ2-3; clone_size: .; cdr3_aa: CATSRVGLAGADTQYF
v_call: TRBV3-1/TRBV3-2; j_call: TRBJ1-6; clone_size: .; cdr3_aa: CASSSGNSPLHF
v_call: TRBV2; j_call: TRBJ1-2; clone_size: .; cdr3_aa: CANSGTENYGYTF
v_call: TRBV30; j_call: TRBJ1-4; clone_size: .; cdr3_aa: CAWKGTGNNEKLFF
v_call: TRBV29-1; j_call: TRBJ2-5; clone_size: .; cdr3_aa: CSTGGTQETQYF
v_call: TRBV28; j_call: TRBJ1-5; clone_size: .; cdr3_aa: CASRQFHSNQPQHF
v_call: TRBV7-2; j_call: TRBJ1-2; clone_size: .; cdr3_aa: CASSLNPGEGIYGYTF
v_call: TRBV5-4; j_call: TRBJ2-1; clone_size: .; cdr3_aa: CASSPGLVGNEQFF
v_call: TRBV12-3/TRBV12-4; j_call: TRBJ2-7; clone_size: few; cdr3_aa: CASRRRGAYEQYF
v_call: TRBV30; j_call: TRBJ2-3; clone_size: .; cdr3_aa: CAYTQGSSDTQYF
v_call: TRBV5-4; j_call: TRBJ2-2; clone_size: once; cdr3_aa: CASSLRQGHTGELFF
v_call: TRBV30; j_call: TRBJ1-5; clone_size: .; cdr3_aa: CAWSVLSSNQPQHF
v_call: TRBV13; j_call: TRBJ1-2; clone_size: .; cdr3_aa: CASSEEGGYTF
v_call: TRBV6-5; j_call: TRBJ2-1; clone_size: .; cdr3_aa: CASSYYGSYNEQFF
v_call: TRBV19; j_call: TRBJ2-1; clone_size: .; cdr3_aa: CASTLNNEQFF
v_call: TRBV21-1; j_call: TRBJ2-2; clone_size: .; cdr3_aa: CASSKGARGRTGELFF
v_call: TRBV6-6; j_call: TRBJ1-2; clone_size: .; cdr3_aa: CASSYSTGGGYGYTF
v_call: TRBV9; j_call: TRBJ1-1; clone_size: .; cdr3_aa: CASSREQGNTEAFF
v_call: TRBV19; j_call: TRBJ1-5; clone_size: few; cdr3_aa: CASSQGMVEPQHF
v_call: TRBV28; j_call: TRBJ1-5; clone_size: .; cdr3_aa: CASSDQKYSNQPQHF
v_call: TRBV18; j_call: TRBJ1-2; clone_size: .; cdr3_aa: CASSPVRTGDSYGYTF
v_call: TRBV5-5; j_call: TRBJ1-3; clone_size: few; cdr3_aa: CASSRWEQASGNTIYF
v_call: TRBV10-3; j_call: TRBJ2-2; clone_size: .; cdr3_aa: CAISGQGNTGELFF
v_call: TRBV6-1; j_call: TRBJ2-5; clone_size: .; cdr3_aa: CASSEGLRGGETQYF
v_call: TRBV4-3; j_call: TRBJ1-3; clone_size: .; cdr3_aa: CASSQRPGGGNTIYF
v_call: TRBV24-1; j_call: TRBJ2-3; clone_size: .; cdr3_aa: CATSDLGSTDTQYF
v_call: TRBV29-1; j_call: TRBJ2-7; clone_size: .; cdr3_aa: CSAAETGGHEQYF
v_call: TRBV5-1; j_call: TRBJ2-1; clone_size: .; cdr3_aa: CASSLAESRWEQFF
v_call: TRBV7-9; j_call: TRBJ2-4; clone_size: .; cdr3_aa: CASSLEGPGTKNIQYF
v_call: TRBV7-7; j_call: TRBJ1-5; clone_size: .; cdr3_aa: CASSPPEDSSYSNQPQHF
v_call: TRBV19; j_call: TRBJ2-1; clone_size: once; cdr3_aa: CASSRRLIQNEQFF
v_call: TRBV19; j_call: TRBJ1-2; clone_size: .; cdr3_aa: CASNRDRQLDYGYTF
v_call: TRBV19; j_call: TRBJ1-2; clone_size: .; cdr3_aa: CASMLTGTYGYTF
v_call: TRBV28; j_call: TRBJ1-4; clone_size: .; cdr3_aa: CASGGLGEKLFF
v_call: TRBV6-6; j_call: TRBJ1-2; clone_size: .; cdr3_aa: CASSTGQGRSYGYTF
v_call: TRBV7-8; j_call: TRBJ2-2; clone_size: .; cdr3_aa: CASRVDRGRAGELFF
v_call: TRBV7-6; j_call: TRBJ1-5; clone_size: .; cdr3_aa: CASSSLGQPQHF
v_call: TRBV6-1; j_call: TRBJ1-1; clone_size: .; cdr3_aa: CASSDLGQGDTEAFF
v_call: TRBV3-1/TRBV3-2; j_call: TRBJ2-3; clone_size: .; cdr3_aa: CASSQAQFPNPDTQYF
v_call: TRBV5-4; j_call: TRBJ1-1; clone_size: .; cdr3_aa: CASSSDRGNTEAFF
v_call: TRBV18; j_call: TRBJ1-3; clone_size: .; cdr3_aa: CASSPGTGTSGNTIYF
v_call: TRBV10-3; j_call: TRBJ2-1; clone_size: .; cdr3_aa: CAISRDSYNEQFF
v_call: TRBV2; j_call: TRBJ1-5; clone_size: few; cdr3_aa: CASSEGTGSRRPQHF
v_call: TRBV9; j_call: TRBJ2-5; clone_size: .; cdr3_aa: CASSDSGAGTQYF
v_call: TRBV11-2; j_call: TRBJ1-5; clone_size: few; cdr3_aa: CASSLGGRNQPQHF
v_call: TRBV15; j_call: TRBJ2-3; clone_size: .; cdr3_aa: CATSRWGGLTDTQYF
v_call: TRBV5-1; j_call: TRBJ1-6; clone_size: .; cdr3_aa: CASSGDRVESPLHF
v_call: TRBV6-5; j_call: TRBJ2-7; clone_size: .; cdr3_aa: CASSTGSYEQYF
v_call: TRBV19; j_call: TRBJ2-3; clone_size: .; cdr3_aa: CASSLGQGSTDTQYF
v_call: TRBV5-1; j_call: TRBJ2-3; clone_size: .; cdr3_aa: CASSSSGGVSTDTQYF
v_call: TRBV19; j_call: TRBJ2-2; clone_size: .; cdr3_aa: CASRGASTGELFF